This T cell receptor (beta chain) was observed in a study of shared clonotypes between healthy human individuals. Overall study: The study used three CD4 naive, three CD4 memory, two CD8 naive and one CD8 memory plate per donor.

V shed 3 bases, J shed 4 bases, and the junction held 4 bases outside the gene matches. Germline V gene data show CDR1 as SGHDN and CDR2 as FVKESK. The length of the CDR3 is 15 residues. Sequencing used immunoSEQ multiplex PCR; TCRdb keeps in-frame clones, though not all of them. The table includes 2 million to 2.5 million clones, just over 90% detected once. The sample was naive CD4+ T cells from PBMCs. Subset in this sample: CD45RA+ positively selected. The rearrangement joins TRBV14 to TRBJ2-1, with 9 bases identical to TRBD2. The origin of this receptor is a man aged 18 to 35 in good health. Some clones in this sample may be carry-over from other donors' samples. The CDR3 region is CASSQLAGQYNEQFF. The CDR3 DNA reads as TGTGCCAGCAGCCAGCTAGCGGGACAGTACAATGAGCAGTTCTTC.